This T cell receptor (beta chain) is from a study of cytomegalovirus exposure and HLA in healthy donors (dated by TCRdb to about 2017). With respect to the entire study: According to an earlier analysis of a few hundred of the donors, about 179 million T cells yielded 90 million to 130 million unique TCR beta sequences and about 300 Gb of sequence data. A separate validation cohort of approximately 120 different subjects was used in addition to the 666-subject first cohort. The T cell repertoires of 666 subjects were profiled by immunosequencing and related to cytomegalovirus serostatus. Several DR-DQ haplotypes were handled as single units for association and clustering, since linkage in the cohort was strong. To predict cytomegalovirus infection status, the study brought together high-throughput TCR immunosequencing, statistical association of individual TCRs with disease status, and machine learning. Of the roughly 400 genotyped donors, over 65% fell in the genetic ancestry cluster associated with self-reported Caucasian donors. An earlier analysis of some 600 of the donors applied high-throughput TCR beta sequencing to assess whether each TCR beta V gene segment acted as functional or pseudogenic. The study aimed to test whether cataloging public T cell receptors could reveal signatures of past pathogen exposure. The number of donors typed differed by locus, with roughly 620-630 for A, B, C, DRB1 and DQB1, 522 for DQA1, 600 to 610 for DPA1, and roughly 450 for DPB1. In a later analysis, previously published TCR beta repertoires from several hundred donors were re-analyzed and high-resolution HLA genotyping was added so that TCR occurrence patterns could be studied. Around 330 gigabases of sequencing data and around 80 million unique TCR sequences made up an early release that covered under 750 HLA-typed donors. In a later genetic analysis, genome-wide SNP genotypes for about 55% of the roughly 670 donors were used, and that subset was treated as a discovery cohort. Rather than using new phenotypic data, the later analysis identified candidate immune exposures from TCR beta sequences and from how often those sequences occurred across donors. Among 398 genotyped donors of the cohort, an average of approximately 240,000 unique TCR beta nucleotide sequences were sequenced per donor, about a sixth of them non-productive. Every discovery cohort repertoire had been produced on one sequencing platform. HLA typing included class I and class II loci at four-digit resolution. Donor age, sex, ethnicity and CMV serostatus were compiled together with the repertoire data. Results and caveats for the whole study, not just this receptor: The presence/absence analyses assumed that sequencing depth was roughly uniform across donors, and that assumption may not be true. In a later analysis, several top co-occurrence clusters were reported to appear linked to parvovirus B19, influenza, CMV and Epstein-Barr virus. According to a later genetic analysis, donors in an Asian-associated ancestry cluster had fewer N-insertions in productive TCRs than the approximately 630-donor mean. A later analysis found that TCR association rates varied across HLA loci, with DRB1 alleles showing the most associated TCRs and HLA-C alleles the fewest. In both the original and validation cohorts, the classifier was reported to diagnose cytomegalovirus status with high specificity and sensitivity. Strong co-occurrence of HLA alleles, especially DR and DQ, made assigning TCR associations to individual alleles difficult. Linkage disequilibrium might explain the correlated functional status among segregating V segments, but an unknown experimental factor could not be excluded. Broadly in line with IMGT annotations, most TCR beta V segments showed up in productive rearrangements about 87% or about 30% of the time in an earlier analysis of several hundred of the donors. A few of the identified cytomegalovirus-associated TCR beta chains were confirmed in vitro to be specific for cytomegalovirus antigens. Because the 87-base-pair reads could not distinguish some IMGT-functional V segments, including TRBV6-2 and TRBV6-3, those segments were excluded. Because some donors lacked HLA typing at each locus, the association tests relied only on the typed subset. A group of highly shared sequence variants was considered likely to be a technical artifact of the sequencing pipeline. Only TCR beta chains were sequenced in this cohort, and the absence of alpha or paired-chain data limited detectable features. While some public TCRs were present in many individuals, most TCR sequences turned up only very rarely across donors. CMV serostatus was the only immune exposure information available for the cohort. A later genetic analysis associated a missense DCLRE1C variant with V-gene and J-gene trimming of TCR beta chains, and an independent cohort replicated the association. About 17 rarely observed V segments, including chromosome 9 orphons, were excluded from the earlier analysis of several hundred of the donors because counts were too low. In a later analysis, HLA-associated TCR beta chains were found to be more clonally expanded and to have lower generation probabilities than equally common non-associated chains. The authors suggested that the approach could potentially be generalized to other disease states and immunological phenotypes. According to a later analysis, most CMV-associated TCR beta chains appeared to be HLA-restricted, and the HLA associations seemed to be driven largely by CMV exposure. A further reported finding was that TCR beta sequences accurately predicted the HLA-A and HLA-B alleles for most subjects in the first cohort. Specific HLA alleles were associated with about 17,000 TCR beta sequences at a false discovery rate of 0.05 in a later analysis. The study gave a list of more than 150 TCR beta chains associated with cytomegalovirus.

Germline trimming amounts to 3 bases on V and 6 bases on J, with 7 as the count of junction bases outside the gene matches. There are 15 amino acids in the CDR3, from cysteine to phenylalanine inclusive. Just CDR3 DNA is preserved here, 45 bases in frame from base 1. The germline V gene gives CDR1 as KGHSH and CDR2 as LQKENI. In total, fewer than 750 healthy bone marrow donors made up the cohort. At the time of sampling, all cohort members were nominally healthy, though unrecorded immune exposures were likely present. The donor tested CMV seropositive and was one of the 289 seropositive cohort members. Each donor provided a peripheral blood sample, and peripheral blood mononuclear cells were used for TCR beta sequencing. The Qiagen DNeasy Blood Extraction Kit was used to extract genomic DNA from the blood cell samples. Libraries were built with the immunoSEQ multiplex PCR assay. For the multiplex PCR, a mixture combining 60 forward primers for TCR Vbeta segments and 13 reverse primers for TCR Jbeta segments was used. The CDR3 region of rearranged TCR beta genes was amplified from genomic DNA with a multiplex PCR assay. On the Illumina HiSeq System, the amplified TCR beta libraries were sequenced as 87-base-pair reads. On the study's bioinformatics: A later analysis tallied around 82 million unique TCR beta chains across the approximately 670 repertoires, and about 10 million of those chains were shared by two or more donors. A nearest-neighbor algorithm error-corrected the raw reads and collapsed the reads into unique sequences, merging closely related sequences to remove PCR and sequencing errors. CDR3 sequences were aligned to IMGT reference sequences to assign V, D and J gene segments. For a sequence to be retained, a match of at least six nucleotides to both a V gene segment and a J gene segment was required. Rearrangements were called productive when the CDR3 lacked stop codons and stayed in frame with V and J; all others were non-productive. Following IMGT convention, CDR3 was defined as the stretch from the second conserved V-encoded cysteine up to the conserved J-encoded phenylalanine. The earlier analysis of some 550 of the donors excluded any sequence lacking an unambiguous match to a single V gene segment. In an earlier analysis of 500 to 750 of the donors, V segments were called functional above 56.7% productive rearrangements and were called segregating when the between-donor standard deviation exceeded 5%. A statistical classification framework was built to diagnose cytomegalovirus status from the catalog of TCR beta chain sequences. In a later analysis, TCR nucleotide sequences were compared against IMGT/GENE-DB human TR gene sequences so that V and J genes could be assigned. Using the TCRdist pipeline, a later analysis assigned CDR3 sequences along with most-parsimonious VDJ recombination scenarios. In a later analysis, each TCR beta chain was defined by its CDR3 amino acid sequence together with its V-gene family, and reads lacking a unique V-gene family were excluded. As a way to deal with suspected cross-contamination and a sequencing artifact, a later analysis dropped hundreds of nucleotide sequences that were highly shared and had low generation probability. A later analysis calculated a clonal expansion index for each public chain from normalized within-repertoire ranks of inferred template counts. Generation probabilities in a later analysis came from a VDJ recombination model fitted to out-of-frame rearrangements, and those results were checked against IGoR. Hypergeometric tests were used in a later analysis to score TCR-TCR, TCR-HLA and TCR-CMV co-occurrence, with a repertoire-size bias correction applied to the TCR pairs. To estimate false discovery rates, a later analysis permuted the HLA or CMV assignments 20 times. A later analysis grouped co-occurring TCRs with DBSCAN, adding TCRdist sequence similarity when clustering within HLA-allele-positive subsets. Repertoires with fewer than 30,000 or more than 120,000 public chains were left out of co-occurrence clustering, as were about five repertoires with anomalous nucleotide sharing. Sourced from immuneACCESS, this table was stored by TCRdb with only in-frame sequences that have V and J called. A share of the clones is absent; for the studies checked, an unresolved V gene accounts for under half, and the remainder has no known explanation. The DNA was the basis for D and trimming; V, J and clone size are from that table. This sample is represented by approximately 150,000 clones; approximately 67% of them were singletons. The ten biggest clones cover 4% to 5.5% of the sample.

A note on this clone: The antigen it binds to is not known. No quality values exist for individual bases; no much larger clone is one base distant.

The sequence is built from TRBV18 and TRBJ2-1, with 8 bases in between that match TRBD1. The sample comprised PBMCs. The TCR comes from a woman younger than 35 in good health and CMV-seropositive. The CDR3 loop reads CASSPLRQGPNEQFF. In nucleotide form, the sequence is TGTGCCAGCTCACCGCTCCGACAGGGGCCCAATGAGCAGTTCTTC.